These 21 T cell receptor beta chains were all obtained from the same sample, sequenced in a study of shared clonotypes between healthy human individuals. Method: immunoSEQ multiplex PCR; TCRdb's copy keeps in-frame clones and lacks some. The repertoire includes 170,000 or so clones, roughly 70% of them detected once, and about 10% sits in the top ten. Sequenced: memory CD4+ T cells sorted from blood. The subset denotes: CD45RA-negative fraction. Every receptor here comes from a man aged 30-40 years in good health.

This clone was counted between two and nine times. The V and J genes are TRBV5-1 and TRBJ2-3; no definite D call. Trimming shortened V by 1 base and J by 1 base, and 4 bases separated the two germline ends. The CDR3 loop spans 13 amino acids. Germline V CDR1 and CDR2: SGHRS, YFSETQ. The CDR3 coding sequence is TGCGCCAGCAGCTTGACCGGCACAGATACGCAGTATTTT. Translated, it gives CASSLTGTDTQYF.

This chain links TRBV6-6 with TRBJ1-1; D uncertain. The V end lost 3 bases, the J end lost 4 bases, and 9 bases lay between the germline ends. The CDR3 extends over 13 amino acids. The germline V gene encodes CDR1 MNHNY and CDR2 SVGAGI (reference sequence). The chain's CDR3 is CASSYRVSTEAFF. Here the CDR3 DNA reads TGTGCCAGCAGTTATCGGGTGAGCACTGAAGCTTTCTTT.

The sample holds a few counts of this clone. The chain recombines TRBV20-1 with TRBJ2-5; D not resolved. V was pared by 2 bases and J by 6 bases, with 7 bases between. Germline V gene data show CDR1 as DFQATT and CDR2 as SNEGSKA (reference sequence). The CDR3 has 11 amino acids. The CDR3 sequence is CSARLSQTQYF. The CDR3 nucleotides read TGCAGTGCTAGATTGTCGCAGACCCAGTACTTC.

This clone was found a few times. The chain carries TRBV5-5 and TRBJ2-3; TRBD1 or TRBD2 may be the D gene (6 bases each). Germline CDR1 and CDR2: SGHKS and YYEKEE (reference sequence). V lost 7 bases and J 4 bases, leaving 13 bases between the germline ends. The CDR3 consists of 13 residues. The DNA for the CDR3 is TGTGCCAGCCTTAGGGGGGACGCAGATACGCAGTATTTT. Translated, it gives CASLRGDADTQYF.

This clone was found a few times. The genes are TRBV2 and TRBJ2-3, with D possibly matching TRBD2 (6 bases). The germline V gene encodes CDR1 SNHLY and CDR2 FYNNEI. V was trimmed by 6 bases and J by 4 bases, leaving 14 bases between them. The CDR3 covers 14 residues. CDR3 nucleotides: TGTGCCAGCAGCGCCGGGGAGGTATCAGATACGCAGTATTTT. Translated: CASSAGEVSDTQYF. The full variable domain, with the rest looked up from reference TRBV2 and TRBJ2-3, is EPEVTQTPSHQVTQMGQEVILRCVPISNHLYFYWYRQILGQKVEFLVSFYNNEISEKSEIFDDQFSVERPDGSNFTLKIRSTKLEDSAMYFCASSAGEVSDTQYFGPGTRLTVL.

This clone was found once. The genes are TRBV29-1 and TRBJ1-1; 8 nucleotides agree with TRBD1. Germline V CDR1 and CDR2: SQVTM, ANQGSEA. This CDR3 region has 13 residues. V dropped 7 bases and J dropped 1; count of bases not matched to a gene: 5. The CDR3 is CSASGQGNTEAFF. The CDR3, as DNA: TGCAGCGCGAGCGGACAGGGGAACACTGAAGCTTTCTTT.

The J gene is TRBJ1-3, the V gene TRBV18; weak D call: TRBD1 (6 bases). The CDR3 is made up of 16 amino acids. V was cut by 5 bases and J by 4 bases, with 18 bases left in between. Germline values: CDR1 KGHSH, CDR2 LQKENI. This chain's CDR3 is CASSAWRSGEGNTIYF. DNA for the CDR3: TGTGCCAGCTCAGCCTGGCGATCAGGGGAAGGAAACACCATATATTTT.

CDR3 DNA sequence: TGTGCCAGCAGTCCACAGGGATTCGGCTACACCTTC. Its translation: CASSPQGFGYTF. This chain joins TRBV28 and TRBJ1-2; a weak D match, TRBD1 (6 bases). The length of the CDR3 is 12 residues. Germline V gives CDR1 MDHEN, CDR2 SYDVKM. The V and J ends lost 5 bases and 8 bases respectively, with 12 bases between them.

In this sample, this clone turned up a few times. The chain recombines TRBV28 with TRBJ1-5, with 11 positions matching TRBD1. The trim removed 5 bases at V and 2 bases at J, leaving 5 bases unmatched. CDR3 length: 16 amino acids. Per the germline V gene, CDR1 is MDHEN and CDR2 is SYDVKM. In DNA form, the CDR3 reads TGTGCCAGCAGTCTGGACAGGGGGCAGGGCAATCAGCCCCAGCATTTT. Translating gives CASSLDRGQGNQPQHF.

The CDR3 coding sequence is TGCGCCAGCAGTACCGGGACAGGGGCTGGCTACACCTTC. This gives the protein CASSTGTGAGYTF. The chain links TRBV10-1 to TRBJ1-2; the match to TRBD1 covers 10 bases. The CDR3 runs to 13 residues. Looked up from germline, CDR1 is WNHNN and CDR2 is SYGVQD (reference sequence). The trim removed 5 bases at V and 7 bases at J, leaving 4 bases unmatched.

The genes are TRBV5-4 and TRBJ2-1; TRBD2 is a possible D gene (5 bases). The ends were cut back, 6 bases at V and 1 base at J, with 17 bases in the middle. Per the germline V gene, CDR1 is SGHNT and CDR2 is YYREEE (reference sequence). The length of the CDR3 is 16 residues. The CDR3 region is CASTPHPAGSYNEQFF. CDR3 nucleotides: TGTGCCAGCACCCCCCACCCCGCGGGTTCCTACAATGAGCAGTTCTTC.

The rearrangement joins TRBV7-9 to TRBJ1-1; TRBD1 might be the D (5 bases). Per the germline V gene, CDR1 is SEHNR and CDR2 is FQNEAQ (reference sequence). CDR3 length equals 13 residues. V was clipped by 5 bases and J by 5 bases, with 12 bases between them. The CDR3 region has the DNA TGTGCCAGCAGCCCAGGGAGGGTGACTGAAGCTTTCTTT. As protein: CASSPGRVTEAFF.

This chain uses TRBV6-1 with TRBJ1-3; no reliable D call. Trimming took 5 bases from V and 4 from J, leaving 15 bases between them. The CDR3 is 15 amino acids. CDR1 is MNHNS and CDR2 is SASEGT in the germline V gene. CDR3 protein: CASSSTWETGNTIYF. The CDR3 DNA follows: TGTGCCAGCAGTTCGACGTGGGAAACCGGAAACACCATATATTTT.

This clone was found many times. This chain uses TRBV6-5 with TRBJ2-2, with D possibly TRBD2 on 5 matching bases. CDR3 length: 14 amino acids. V lost 7 bases, J lost 5 bases, and 14 bases lay in between. CDR1 and CDR2 from the germline V gene are MNHEY and SVGAGI. The CDR3 DNA reads as TGTGCCAGCAATCCGGGCGGGTATACCGGGGAGCTGTTTTTT. It is translated as CASNPGGYTGELFF.

The rearrangement links TRBV12-5 to TRBJ2-1, with 13 bases fitting TRBD2. Germline V gives CDR1 LGHNT, CDR2 FRNRAP. This CDR3 spans 16 amino acids. Unmatched junction bases numbered 5, after V lost 7 bases and J lost 2 bases. The CDR3: CASARTSGSPYNEQFF. The CDR3 DNA follows: TGTGCTAGTGCCCGGACTAGCGGGAGCCCCTACAATGAGCAGTTCTTC.

The chain is built from TRBV11-2 and TRBJ1-2; 7 bases line up with TRBD1. CDR1 is SGHAT and CDR2 is FQNNGV in the germline V gene. The CDR3 has 13 amino acids. Germline trimming cut 5 bases from V and 8 bases from J; bases unmatched to any gene: 8. The CDR3 reads CASSERTGRGYTF. In DNA form, the CDR3 reads TGTGCCAGCAGCGAAAGGACAGGTCGGGGCTACACCTTC.

This clone has only one observation. V usage is TRBV29-1 and J usage is TRBJ2-7, with 8 bases aligning to TRBD2. CDR3 size: 13 residues. V shed 6 bases and J 0 bases; nucleotides not matched to a gene: 4. Germline-derived CDR1 and CDR2 are SQVTM and ANQGSEA. For the CDR3, the DNA is TGCAGCGTATATAGCGGGACCTCCTACGAGCAGTACTTC. Its translation: CSVYSGTSYEQYF.

This sequence joins TRBV29-1 and TRBJ2-2, with D perhaps TRBD2 (5 bases). Germline V gene lookup returns CDR1 SQVTM and CDR2 ANQGSEA. The CDR3 sequence is 13 residues long. V was trimmed by 6 bases and J by 4 bases, leaving 12 bases between them. This chain's CDR3 is CSVSGGITGELFF. The CDR3 DNA sequence: TGCAGCGTGTCCGGAGGCATCACCGGGGAGCTGTTTTTT.

Only a few counts were recorded for this clone. CDR3 nucleotide sequence: TGTGCCAGCAGCGTCGGGACAGGGGATACCACAGATACGCAGTATTTT. It is translated as CASSVGTGDTTDTQYF. The V and J genes are TRBV4-2 and TRBJ2-3; 10 nucleotides agree with TRBD1. This CDR3 has 16 residues. Trimming took 5 bases from V and 2 from J; bases not matched to a gene: 7. The germline gives CDR1 LGHNA, CDR2 YNFKEQ.

This clone was seen a handful of times. The rearrangement joins TRBV7-8 to TRBJ2-7; D is perhaps TRBD2 (5 bases). Trimming left V 4 bases short and J 0 bases short, with 13 bases between. This CDR3 is 15 amino acids long. Looked up from germline, CDR1 is SGHVS and CDR2 is FQNEAQ. The DNA of the CDR3 is TGTGCCAGCAGCTCCGATGCGGGCGTCTCCTACGAGCAGTACTTC. It yields the protein CASSSDAGVSYEQYF.

The V gene is TRBV27, the J gene TRBJ2-7; D remains unclear. CDR1 MNHEY and CDR2 SMNVEV come from the germline V gene (reference sequence). V was cut by 6 bases and J by 3 bases, with 9 bases left in between. CDR3 size: 12 residues. The CDR3, as DNA: TGTGCCAGCAGGGTCCGTATCTACGAGCAGTACTTC. Protein sequence: CASRVRIYEQYF.